In this sample, the clone carrying this TCR beta chain turned up a few times. Its antigen remains unidentified. The sample is drawn from a study of beta chain features in type 1 diabetes. Study-wide results and caveats: Type 1 diabetes patients had fewer VDJ junction insertions and more deletions. Shortening that was moderate but significant affected the TCRB CDR3s of Type 1 diabetes patients in all four CD4+ subsets.

The study reverse transcribed the entire isolated RNA, so it sequenced expressed TCRB transcripts. For naive, central memory and regulatory T cell samples, reads averaged about 3.7 million. Assay: immunoSEQ multiplex PCR; the TCRdb copy retains only in-frame clones and omits some. The profile shows 300,000 to 450,000 clones, around 12% of them singletons. This TCR was sampled from a man aged 18 to 29 in good health. The sample was naive CD4+ T cells from blood.

In DNA, the CDR3 is TGTGCCAGCAGTTACGGGTTTGGGACAGCCCAAGAGACCCAGTACTTC. This codes for CASSYGFGTAQETQYF. The rearrangement joins TRBV6-5 to TRBJ2-5; TRBD1 matches 7 bases. CDR3 length: 16 residues. Germline V gene lookup returns CDR1 MNHEY and CDR2 SVGAGI. V shed 2 bases, J shed 1 base, and the junction held 7 bases outside the gene matches.